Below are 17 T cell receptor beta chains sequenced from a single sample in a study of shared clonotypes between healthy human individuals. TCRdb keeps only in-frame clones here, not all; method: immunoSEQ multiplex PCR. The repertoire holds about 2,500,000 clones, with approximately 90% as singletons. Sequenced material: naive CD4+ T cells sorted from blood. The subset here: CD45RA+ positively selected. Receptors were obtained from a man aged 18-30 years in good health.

The chain's CDR3 is CASSQDRVRGEQYF. CDR3 bases: TGCGCCAGCAGCCAAGATAGGGTACGCGGCGAGCAGTACTTC. This chain links TRBV4-1 with TRBJ2-7; no clear D gene. CDR3 length: 14 amino acids. Germline CDR1 MGHRA, CDR2 YSYEKL. Trimming removed 0 bases from V and 6 bases from J, with 12 bases in between.

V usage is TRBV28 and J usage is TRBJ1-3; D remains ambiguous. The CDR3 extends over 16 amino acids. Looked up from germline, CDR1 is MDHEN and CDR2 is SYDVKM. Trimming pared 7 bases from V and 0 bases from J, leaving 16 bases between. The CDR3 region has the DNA TGTGCCAGCAACCCCAGTGGGGTTGTCTCTGGAAACACCATATATTTT. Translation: CASNPSGVVSGNTIYF. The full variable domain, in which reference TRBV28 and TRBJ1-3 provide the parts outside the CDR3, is DVKVTQSSRYLVKRTGEKVFLECVQDMDHENMFWYRQDPGLGLRLIYFSYDVKMKEKGDIPEGYSVSREKKERFSLILESASTNQTSMYLCASNPSGVVSGNTIYFGEGSWLTVV.

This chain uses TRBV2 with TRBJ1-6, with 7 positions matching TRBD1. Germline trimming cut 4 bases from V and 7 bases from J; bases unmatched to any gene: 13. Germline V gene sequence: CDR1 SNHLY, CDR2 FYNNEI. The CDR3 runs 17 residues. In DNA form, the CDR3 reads TGTGCCAGCAGTGCAAGACAGGGAGGTAATTCCAATTCACCCCTCCACTTT. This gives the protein CASSARQGGNSNSPLHF.

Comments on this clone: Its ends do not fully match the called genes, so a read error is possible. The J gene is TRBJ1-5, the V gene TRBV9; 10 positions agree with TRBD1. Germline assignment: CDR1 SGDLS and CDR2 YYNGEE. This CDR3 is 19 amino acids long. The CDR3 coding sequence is TGTGCCAGCAGGGTAGAGACAGGGGGCTCTCCAGGGAGCAATCAGCCCCAGCATTTT. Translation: CASRVETGGSPGSNQPQHF.

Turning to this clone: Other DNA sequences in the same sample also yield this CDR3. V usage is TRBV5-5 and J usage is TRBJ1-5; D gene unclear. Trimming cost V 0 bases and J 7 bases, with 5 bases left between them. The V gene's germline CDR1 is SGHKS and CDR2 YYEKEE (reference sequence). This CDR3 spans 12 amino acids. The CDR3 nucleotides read TGTGCCAGCAGCTTGGTGGGGCAGCCCCAGCATTTT. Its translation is CASSLVGQPQHF. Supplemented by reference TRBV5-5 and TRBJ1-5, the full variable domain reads DAGVTQSPTHLIKTRGQQVTLRCSPISGHKSVSWYQQVLGQGPQFIFQYYEKEERGRGNFPDRFSARQFPNYSSELNVNALLLGDSALYLCASSLVGQPQHFGDGTRLSIL.

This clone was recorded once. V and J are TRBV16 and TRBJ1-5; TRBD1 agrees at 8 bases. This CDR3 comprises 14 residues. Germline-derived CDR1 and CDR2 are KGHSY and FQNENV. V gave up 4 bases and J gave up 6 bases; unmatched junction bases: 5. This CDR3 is CASSRQGTGQPQHF. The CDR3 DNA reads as TGTGCCAGCAGCCGACAGGGGACGGGTCAGCCCCAGCATTTT.

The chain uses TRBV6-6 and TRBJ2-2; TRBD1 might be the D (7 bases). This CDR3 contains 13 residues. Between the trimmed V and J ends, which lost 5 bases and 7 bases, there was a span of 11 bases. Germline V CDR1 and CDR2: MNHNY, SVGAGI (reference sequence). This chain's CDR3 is CASSNQGGGELFF. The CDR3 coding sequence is TGTGCCAGCAGTAATCAGGGGGGCGGGGAGCTGTTTTTT.

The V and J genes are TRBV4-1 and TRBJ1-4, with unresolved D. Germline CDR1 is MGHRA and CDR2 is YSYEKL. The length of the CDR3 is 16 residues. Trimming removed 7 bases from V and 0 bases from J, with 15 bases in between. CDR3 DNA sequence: TGCGCCAGCACCTCCGACCCAGTTGCAACTAATGAAAAACTGTTTTTT. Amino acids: CASTSDPVATNEKLFF.

In DNA, the CDR3 is TGTGCCAGCAGCTTGCCGCGGGCATTTTATTCACCCCTCCACTTT. It codes for CASSLPRAFYSPLHF. The chain recombines TRBV5-8 with TRBJ1-6; D gene ambiguous. The CDR3 runs 15 residues. Trimming shortened V by 1 base and J by 8 bases, and 13 bases separated the two germline ends. The V gene's germline CDR1 is SGHTS and CDR2 YDEGEE.

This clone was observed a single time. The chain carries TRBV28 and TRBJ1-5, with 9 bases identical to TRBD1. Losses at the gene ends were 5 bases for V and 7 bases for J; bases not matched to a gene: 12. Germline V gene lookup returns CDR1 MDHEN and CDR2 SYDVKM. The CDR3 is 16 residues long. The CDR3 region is CASSPSDRGFAQPQHF. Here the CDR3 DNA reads TGTGCCAGCAGTCCTTCGGACAGGGGATTTGCCCAGCCCCAGCATTTT.

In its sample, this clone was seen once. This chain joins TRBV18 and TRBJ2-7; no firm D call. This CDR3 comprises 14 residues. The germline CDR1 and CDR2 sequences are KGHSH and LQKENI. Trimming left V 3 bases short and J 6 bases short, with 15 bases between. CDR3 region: CASSPLGQSPEQYF. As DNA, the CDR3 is TGTGCCAGCTCACCTCTCGGGCAAAGCCCCGAGCAGTACTTC.

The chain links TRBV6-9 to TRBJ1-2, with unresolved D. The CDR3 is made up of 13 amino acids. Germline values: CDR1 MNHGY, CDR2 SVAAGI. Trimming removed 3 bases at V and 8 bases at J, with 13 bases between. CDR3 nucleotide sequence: TGTGCCAGCAGTTACTCGTCGGAGGTGGGCTACACCTTC. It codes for CASSYSSEVGYTF.

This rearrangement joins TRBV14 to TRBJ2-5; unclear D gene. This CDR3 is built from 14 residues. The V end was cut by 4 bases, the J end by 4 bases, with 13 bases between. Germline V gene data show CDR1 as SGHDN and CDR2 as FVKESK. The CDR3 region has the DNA TGTGCCAGCAGCCTTACAGCACTTGGAGAGACCCAGTACTTC. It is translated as CASSLTALGETQYF.

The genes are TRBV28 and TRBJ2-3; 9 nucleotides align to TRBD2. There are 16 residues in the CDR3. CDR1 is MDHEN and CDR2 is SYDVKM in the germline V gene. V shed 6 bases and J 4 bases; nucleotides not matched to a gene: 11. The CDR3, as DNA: TGTGCCAGCAGCCCCCGGCGGGGGGGCAGGTCAGATACGCAGTATTTT. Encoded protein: CASSPRRGGRSDTQYF.

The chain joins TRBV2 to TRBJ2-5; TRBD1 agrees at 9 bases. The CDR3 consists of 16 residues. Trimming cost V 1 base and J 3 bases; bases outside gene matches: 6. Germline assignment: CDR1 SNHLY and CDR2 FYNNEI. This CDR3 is CASSEGTGTGKETQYF. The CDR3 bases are TGTGCCAGCAGTGAAGGGACCGGGACAGGGAAAGAGACCCAGTACTTC.

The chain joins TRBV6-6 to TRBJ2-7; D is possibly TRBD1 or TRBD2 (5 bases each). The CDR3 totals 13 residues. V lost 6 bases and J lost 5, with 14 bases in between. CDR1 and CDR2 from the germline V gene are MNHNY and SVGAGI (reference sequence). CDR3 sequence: CASRLRDQNEQYF. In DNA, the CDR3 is TGTGCCAGCAGACTCAGGGACCAGAACGAGCAGTACTTC.

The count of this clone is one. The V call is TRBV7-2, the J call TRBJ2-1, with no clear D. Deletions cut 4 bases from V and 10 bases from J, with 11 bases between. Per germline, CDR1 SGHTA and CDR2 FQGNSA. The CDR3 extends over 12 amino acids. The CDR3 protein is CASSSGFSEQFF. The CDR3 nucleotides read TGTGCCAGCAGCTCGGGCTTCAGCGAGCAGTTCTTC.